One sample yielded the 25 T cell receptor beta chains listed below, sequenced in a study of blood T cell repertoires in COVID-19. This table comes from immunoSEQ multiplex PCR, and its TCRdb copy is limited to in-frame clones, with some not included. This sample carries hundreds of thousands of clones, about nine tenths of them seen once, and the ten largest clones take around 7.9%. Sequencing was done on a sample of peripheral blood. These receptors originate from a woman between 65 and 79 years old with COVID-19, enrolled during active disease.

For this clone: The limits of the CDR3 on the DNA are not certain, so only TCRdb's listed CDR3 is given. The V gene is TRBV30, the J gene TRBJ1-4. The CDR3 contains 13 residues when both ends are counted. CDR1 and CDR2 from the germline V gene are GTSNPN and SVGIG (reference sequence). The CDR3 here is CAGCRTGRKNCFF.

The chain uses TRBV6-5 and TRBJ1-2; no clear D gene. Germline V gene data show CDR1 as MNHEY and CDR2 as SVGAGI. The CDR3 covers 14 residues. Trimming stripped 4 bases from V and 0 bases from J, with 9 bases between. The CDR3 nucleotides read TGTGCCAGCAGTTTGTCTGGCCCTAACTATGGCTACACCTTC. Its translation: CASSLSGPNYGYTF.

The chain couples TRBV28 to TRBJ1-3, with TRBD1 matching 8 bases. The CDR3 consists of 13 residues. Germline V lookup: CDR1 MDHEN, CDR2 SYDVKM. The V segment lost 9 bases and the J segment 4 bases; nucleotides outside the gene matches: 5. The CDR3 spells CASETGVGNTIYF. CDR3 coding DNA: TGTGCCAGTGAGACAGGGGTCGGAAACACCATATATTTT. Full variable domain (rest looked up from reference TRBV28 and TRBJ1-3): DVKVTQSSRYLVKRTGEKVFLECVQDMDHENMFWYRQDPGLGLRLIYFSYDVKMKEKGDIPEGYSVSREKKERFSLILESASTNQTSMYLCASETGVGNTIYFGEGSWLTVV.

The chain is built from TRBV29-1 and TRBJ1-1; D is perhaps TRBD1 (6 bases). This CDR3 spans 14 amino acids. CDR1 and CDR2 (germline): SQVTM, ANQGSEA. Trimming left V 1 base short and J 0 bases short, with 9 bases between. In nucleotides, the CDR3 is TGCAGCGTTGAAGGTACAGGGCTGAACACTGAAGCTTTCTTT. The encoded protein is CSVEGTGLNTEAFF.

The genes are TRBV9 and TRBJ1-4; 9 nucleotides agree with TRBD1. V shed 2 bases, J shed 8 bases, and the junction held 10 bases outside the gene matches. The CDR3 is made up of 16 amino acids. Germline CDR1 is SGDLS and CDR2 is YYNGEE. The CDR3 is CASSVTPGQGREKLFF. The CDR3 DNA follows: TGTGCCAGCAGCGTTACCCCGGGACAGGGAAGGGAAAAACTGTTTTTT.

This chain uses TRBV10-3 with TRBJ1-2; TRBD1 might be the D (5 bases). CDR1 and CDR2 (germline): ENHRY, SYGVKD. The V and J ends lost 5 bases and 8 bases respectively, with 18 bases between them. This CDR3 spans 14 amino acids. The CDR3 here is CAISPYGTEGGYTF. The CDR3 DNA follows: TGTGCCATCAGTCCCTACGGGACTGAGGGAGGCTACACCTTC.

The gene calls are TRBV2 and TRBJ1-2; D is ambiguous. Between the trimmed V and J ends, which lost 4 bases and 4 bases, there was a span of 7 bases. This CDR3 region has 12 residues. Germline V gene lookup returns CDR1 SNHLY and CDR2 FYNNEI. CDR3 coding DNA: TGTGCCAGCAGTGGAGAGAGCTATGGCTACACCTTC. Translating it yields CASSGESYGYTF.

In its sample, this clone was seen a few times. J is TRBJ1-1 and V is TRBV18, with TRBD1 matching 7 bases. Unmatched junction bases numbered 10, after V lost 4 bases and J lost 2 bases. Germline V gene lookup returns CDR1 KGHSH and CDR2 LQKENI. This CDR3 is 16 amino acids long. The CDR3 sequence: CASSLTGFRHNTEAFF. The CDR3, as DNA: TGTGCCAGCTCACTGACAGGGTTTCGTCATAACACTGAAGCTTTCTTT.

Turning to this clone: The same CDR3 is also encoded by other DNA sequences in this sample. The V call is TRBV19, the J call TRBJ2-7; TRBD2 matches 8 bases. With 6 bases clipped from V and 2 bases from J, the junction kept 21 bases outside the gene matches. The germline gives CDR1 LNHDA, CDR2 SQIVND (reference sequence). The CDR3 is 19 amino acids. The CDR3 here is CASSTGGERGTLRAYEQYF. As DNA, the CDR3 is TGTGCCAGTAGCACGGGGGGGGAAAGAGGGACTCTCAGGGCCTACGAGCAGTACTTC. Using reference TRBV19 and TRBJ2-7 for the parts outside the CDR3, the full variable domain is DGGITQSPKYLFRKEGQNVTLSCEQNLNHDAMYWYRQDPGQGLRLIYYSQIVNDFQKGDIAEGYSVSREKKESFPLTVTSAQKNPTAFYLCASSTGGERGTLRAYEQYFGPGTRLTVT.

The chain uses TRBV5-1 and TRBJ1-2; no firm D call. Deletions cut 3 bases from V and 5 bases from J, with 20 bases between. This CDR3 has 16 residues. CDR1 and CDR2 (germline): SGHRS, YFSETQ. CDR3 protein: CASSWSPTESMYGYTF. CDR3 DNA: TGCGCCAGCAGCTGGAGCCCGACTGAATCGATGTATGGCTACACCTTC.

The chain recombines TRBV11-3 with TRBJ2-3; no clear D. The germline V and J ends were trimmed by 3 bases and 4 bases, with 11 bases remaining between them. CDR3 length equals 14 residues. Per germline, CDR1 SGHNT and CDR2 YENEEA. The CDR3 DNA follows: TGTGCCAGCAGCTTTAGCTCGGCGGCAGATACGCAGTATTTT. Translation gives CASSFSSAADTQYF.

This clone was seen a handful of times. The rearrangement uses TRBV7-2 and TRBJ1-1, with D maybe TRBD1 (6 bases). The CDR3 consists of 14 residues. Germline-derived CDR1 and CDR2 are SGHTA and FQGNSA. V lost 2 bases, J lost 5 bases, and 12 bases lay in between. This CDR3 is CASSLRLGATEAFF. CDR3 sequence (DNA): TGTGCCAGCAGCTTAAGGTTGGGGGCAACTGAAGCTTTCTTT.

The chain joins TRBV14 to TRBJ1-1, with D tentatively TRBD1 (5 bases). Trimming took off 0 bases at V and 3 bases at J, with 11 bases between the two ends. Germline V lookup: CDR1 SGHDN, CDR2 FVKESK. The CDR3 is made up of 15 amino acids. The CDR3 protein is CASSQEDIVYTEAFF. CDR3 in DNA: TGTGCCAGCAGCCAAGAGGACATAGTATACACTGAAGCTTTCTTT. The full variable domain, with the rest looked up from reference TRBV14 and TRBJ1-1, is EAGVTQFPSHSVIEKGQTVTLRCDPISGHDNLYWYRRVMGKEIKFLLHFVKESKQDESGMPNNRFLAERTGGTYSTLKVQPAELEDSGVYFCASSQEDIVYTEAFFGQGTRLTVV.

This clone was seen just once. The chain couples TRBV7-2 to TRBJ1-5; TRBD1 agrees at 9 bases. J gave up 5 bases and V 5 bases, and 4 bases lay outside the gene matches. In germline, CDR1 is SGHTA, CDR2 FQGNSA. The CDR3 covers 14 residues. The CDR3 DNA reads as TGTGCCAGCAGCCCTACAGGGGGCGATCAGCCCCAGCATTTT. As protein: CASSPTGGDQPQHF.

V is TRBV6-5 and J is TRBJ1-2, with D hard to call. The germline CDR1 and CDR2 sequences are MNHEY and SVGAGI. The V gene lost 2 bases and the J gene lost 4 bases, with 11 bases spanning the gap. The length of the CDR3 is 14 residues. CDR3 in amino acids: CASSYVSGIYGYTF. The CDR3 region has the DNA TGTGCCAGCAGTTACGTGAGCGGGATCTATGGCTACACCTTC.

The sample holds a few counts of this clone. This chain uses TRBV6-6 with TRBJ2-7; D perhaps matches TRBD1 (5 bases). Germline CDR1 is MNHNY and CDR2 is SVGAGI (reference sequence). CDR3 length: 15 residues. Trimming shortened V by 7 bases and J by 3 bases, and 19 bases separated the two germline ends. CDR3 residues: CASIHSPFRVYEQYF. CDR3 nucleotide sequence: TGTGCCAGCATTCATTCGCCTTTCAGGGTCTACGAGCAGTACTTC.

A few counts support this clone. This chain joins TRBV4-3 and TRBJ2-7; 7 bases map to TRBD1. Germline trimming cut 4 bases from V and 1 base from J; bases unmatched to any gene: 7. Germline CDR1 reads LGHNA; CDR2 reads YSLEER. The CDR3 spans 15 residues. In DNA form, the CDR3 reads TGCGCCAGCAGCCTTGGGGACAGTCGTTCCTACGAGCAGTACTTC. This gives the protein CASSLGDSRSYEQYF.

The chain employs TRBV6-5 and TRBJ2-1, with 9 positions matching TRBD1. The junction had 4 bases not matched to a gene; V was cut back by 2 bases and J by 8 bases. The CDR3 has 14 residues. Per the germline V gene, CDR1 is MNHEY and CDR2 is SVGAGI. This CDR3 reads CASSYRDRDDEQFF. CDR3 sequence (DNA): TGTGCCAGCAGTTACAGGGACAGGGACGATGAGCAGTTCTTC.

This clone was recorded once. The chain is built from TRBV6-1 and TRBJ2-7; D possibly corresponds to TRBD1 (5 bases). The V end was cut by 3 bases, the J end by 4 bases, with 7 bases between. The germline CDR1 and CDR2 sequences are MNHNS and SASEGT. This CDR3 contains 12 residues. The CDR3 region has the DNA TGTGCCAGCAGTGAGACAGATTACGAGCAGTACTTC. Translation: CASSETDYEQYF.

The chain links TRBV6-4 to TRBJ1-4; D perhaps matches TRBD1 (5 bases). Deletions cut 6 bases from V and 3 bases from J, with 14 bases between. The germline CDR1 and CDR2 sequences are MRHNA and SNTAGT. The CDR3 covers 15 residues. Here the CDR3 reads CASSLFQGPNEKLFF. The CDR3, as DNA: TGTGCCAGCAGCCTGTTCCAGGGCCCTAATGAAAAACTGTTTTTT.

The chain combines TRBV28 with TRBJ2-3; D perhaps matches TRBD2 (5 bases). CDR3 size: 13 residues. Germline V gene lookup returns CDR1 MDHEN and CDR2 SYDVKM. V lost 8 bases to trimming and J lost 6 bases, with 15 bases between them. The CDR3 DNA is TGTGCCAGCGGACTCGCCCTCAGGGATACGCAGTATTTT. Residues: CASGLALRDTQYF.

The chain carries TRBV7-2 and TRBJ1-6, with D tentatively TRBD1 (6 bases). Germline CDR1 SGHTA, CDR2 FQGNSA. The V end lost 3 bases, the J end lost 7 bases, and 13 bases lay between the germline ends. The CDR3 is 15 amino acids. The CDR3 sequence is CASSLKPGDNSPLHF. DNA of the CDR3: TGTGCCAGCAGCTTGAAACCAGGGGACAATTCACCCCTCCACTTT. Full variable domain (missing parts from reference TRBV7-2 and TRBJ1-6): GAGVSQSPSNKVTEKGKDVELRCDPISGHTALYWYRQSLGQGLEFLIYFQGNSAPDKSGLPSDRFSAERTGGSVSTLTIQRTQQEDSAVYLCASSLKPGDNSPLHFGNGTRLTVT.

The chain couples TRBV27 to TRBJ1-2; 7 nucleotides agree with TRBD1. This CDR3 is built from 14 residues. The V gene's germline CDR1 is MNHEY and CDR2 SMNVEV (reference sequence). J lost 1 base, V lost 7 bases, and 6 bases had no gene match. CDR3 DNA sequence: TGTGCCAGCACCCGCCAGGGGGATAACTATGGCTACACCTTC. It codes for CASTRQGDNYGYTF.

As DNA, the CDR3 is TGCGCCAGCAGCCATGGGGGCAGGGGCTACACCTTC. Residues: CASSHGGRGYTF. The J gene is TRBJ1-2, the V gene TRBV4-1, with D tentatively TRBD1 (6 bases). V was clipped by 3 bases and J by 8 bases, with 10 bases between them. The CDR3 has 12 residues. Germline V gene lookup returns CDR1 MGHRA and CDR2 YSYEKL.

The count of this clone is one. V gene TRBV9 combines with J gene TRBJ1-2, with unresolved D. The germline V gene encodes CDR1 SGDLS and CDR2 YYNGEE. V was pared by 3 bases and J by 8 bases, with 20 bases between. This CDR3 is 15 amino acids long. In DNA, the CDR3 is TGTGCCAGCAGCGCCTCGTCCCCCTCGGGGAACGGCTACACCTTC. Translated, it gives CASSASSPSGNGYTF.